The source of this T cell receptor (beta chain) is a study of blood T cell repertoires in COVID-19. Profiling relied on immunoSEQ multiplex PCR, and the TCRdb table lists in-frame clones only, not all of them. The table shows hundreds of thousands of clones, with roughly 90% occurring only once. Trimming removed 3 bases from V and 7 bases from J; junction bases left unmatched: 2. In germline, CDR1 is MDHEN, CDR2 SYDVKM. The CDR3 totals 14 residues. The specimen sequenced was PBMCs or T cells enriched from blood (not recorded which). The receptor's source is a woman younger than 30 who had been exposed to COVID-19. V gene TRBV28 combines with J gene TRBJ1-6, with TRBD1 matching 8 bases. DNA of the CDR3: TGTGCCAGCAGTTTGGACAGGGTGAATTCACCCCTCCACTTT. Protein: CASSLDRVNSPLHF.